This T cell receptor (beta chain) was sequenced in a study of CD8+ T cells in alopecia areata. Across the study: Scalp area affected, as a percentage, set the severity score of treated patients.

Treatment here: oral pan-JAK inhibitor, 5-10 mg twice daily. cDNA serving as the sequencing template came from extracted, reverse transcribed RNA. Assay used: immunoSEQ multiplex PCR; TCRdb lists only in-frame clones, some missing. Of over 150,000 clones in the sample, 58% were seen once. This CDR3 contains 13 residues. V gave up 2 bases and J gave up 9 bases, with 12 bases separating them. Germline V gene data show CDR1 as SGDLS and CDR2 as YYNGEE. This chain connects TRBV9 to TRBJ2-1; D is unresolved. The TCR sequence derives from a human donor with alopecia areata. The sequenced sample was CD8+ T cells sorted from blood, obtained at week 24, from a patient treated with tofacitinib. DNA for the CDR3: TGTGCCAGCAGCGTTAGAGAGCCAGGTGAGCAGTTCTTC. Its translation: CASSVREPGEQFF.